This paragraph covers one T cell receptor beta chain sequence. The sample originates from a study of blood T cell repertoires in COVID-19. Study in general: COVID-19 samples from acute and convalescent phases originated in the United States, Italy and Spain.

The table came from immunoSEQ multiplex PCR; TCRdb's copy has only in-frame clones and leaves some out. The sample lists about 180,000 clones, 75% to 90% occurring once. Cohort allocation depended upon clinical history that participants reported. Cohort 3 donors were reported recovered after two negative PCRs, clearance, or symptom resolution. J was trimmed by 6 bases and V by 4 bases; bases with no gene match: 4. The CDR3 runs to 14 residues. Looked up from germline, CDR1 is LGHDT and CDR2 is YNNKEL (reference sequence). The source of this sequence is a man aged 35-49 years who had recovered from COVID-19. The source material was PBMCs or T cells enriched from blood (not recorded which). This chain uses TRBV3-1 (or the pseudogene TRBV3-2) with TRBJ1-5, with 9 bases that match TRBD1. In nucleotides, the CDR3 is TGTGCCAGCAGCCCGAGACAGGGGGTTCAGCCCCAGCATTTT. Translated, it gives CASSPRQGVQPQHF.